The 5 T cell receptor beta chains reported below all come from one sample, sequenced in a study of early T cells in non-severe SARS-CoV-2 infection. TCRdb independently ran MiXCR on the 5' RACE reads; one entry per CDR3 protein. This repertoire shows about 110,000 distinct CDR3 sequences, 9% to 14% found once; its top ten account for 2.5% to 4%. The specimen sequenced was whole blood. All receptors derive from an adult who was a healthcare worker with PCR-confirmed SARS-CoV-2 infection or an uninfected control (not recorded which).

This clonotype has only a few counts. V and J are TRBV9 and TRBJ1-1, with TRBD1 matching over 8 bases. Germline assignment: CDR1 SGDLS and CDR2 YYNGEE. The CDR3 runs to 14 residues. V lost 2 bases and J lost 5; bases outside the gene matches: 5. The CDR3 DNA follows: TGTGCCAGCAGCGTGCAGGGGGCGAGGACTGAAGCTTTCTTT. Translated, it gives CASSVQGARTEAFF. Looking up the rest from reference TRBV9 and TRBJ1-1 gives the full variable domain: DSGVTQTPKHLITATGQRVTLRCSPRSGDLSVYWYQQSLDQGLQFLIQYYNGEERAKGNILERFSAQQFPDLHSELNLSSLELGDSALYFCASSVQGARTEAFFGQGTRLTVV.

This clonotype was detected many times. The CDR3 coding sequence is TGCGCCAGCAGCTTGGAACGGTACACTGAAGCTTTCTTT. Translation: CASSLERYTEAFF. The chain has TRBV5-1 and TRBJ1-1, with D unclear. Germline assignment: CDR1 SGHRS and CDR2 YFSETQ. CDR3 length equals 13 residues. Trimming pared 0 bases from V and 3 bases from J, leaving 6 bases between.

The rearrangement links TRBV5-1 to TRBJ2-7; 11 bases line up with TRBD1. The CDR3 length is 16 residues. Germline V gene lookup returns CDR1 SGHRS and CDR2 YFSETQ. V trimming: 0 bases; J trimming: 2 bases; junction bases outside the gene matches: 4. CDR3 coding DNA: TGCGCCAGCAGCTTGGGAGGGACAGGGGGAACCTACGAGCAGTACTTC. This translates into CASSLGGTGGTYEQYF.

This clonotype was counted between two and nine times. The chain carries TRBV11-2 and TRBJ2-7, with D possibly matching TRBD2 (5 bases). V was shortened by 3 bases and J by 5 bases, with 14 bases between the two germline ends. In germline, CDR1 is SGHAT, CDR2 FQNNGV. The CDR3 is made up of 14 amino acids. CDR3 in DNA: TGTGCCAGCAGCTTGTTCCGGGGTCGAAACGAGCAGTACTTC. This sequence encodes CASSLFRGRNEQYF.

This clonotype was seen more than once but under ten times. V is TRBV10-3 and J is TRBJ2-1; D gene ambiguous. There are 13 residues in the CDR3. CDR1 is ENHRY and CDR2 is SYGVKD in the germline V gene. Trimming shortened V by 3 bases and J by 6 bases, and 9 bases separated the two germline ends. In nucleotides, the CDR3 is TGTGCCATCAGTGAAGCTATCAGCAATGAGCAGTTCTTC. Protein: CAISEAISNEQFF.